These 24 T cell receptor beta chains were sequenced from one sample in a study of blood T cells in healthy people across ages. Using a J-beta primer mix together with a sample-barcoded 5' primer, a second PCR was run for about 7 to 12 cycles. Each CDR3 protein gets one entry after TCRdb re-called the 5' RACE reads with MiXCR. This table holds roughly 1.5 million distinct CDR3 sequences, about 45% found once. Sequences were obtained from blood. The receptor source for this set is a woman younger than 30 in good health.

J is TRBJ2-5 and V is TRBV7-2, with a weak D call TRBD1 (5 bases). The CDR3 loop spans 16 amino acids. V lost 4 bases and J lost 2, with 17 bases in between. Germline lookup yields CDR1 SGHTA and CDR2 FQGNSA. The DNA for the CDR3 is TGTGCCAGCAGCTCCCAGGGCCGGGTTACTCAAGAGACCCAGTACTTC. Protein product: CASSSQGRVTQETQYF.

This rearrangement joins TRBV4-2 to TRBJ1-1; D is perhaps TRBD1 (6 bases). CDR1 and CDR2 (germline): LGHNA, YNFKEQ. V gave up 3 bases and J gave up 5 bases, with 19 bases separating them. This CDR3 has 16 amino acids. The CDR3 nucleotides are TGTGCCAGCAGCCAGATTTCGAGGGGGGGCGATACTGAAGCTTTCTTT. Translated, it gives CASSQISRGGDTEAFF.

The chain couples TRBV27 to TRBJ2-1, with 8 bases matching TRBD2. The CDR3 spans 15 residues. Germline CDR1 MNHEY, CDR2 SMNVEV (reference sequence). V was clipped by 3 bases and J by 5 bases; unmatched bases: 6. The CDR3 DNA reads as TGTGCCAGCAGTTTTAGGACTAGCCTTGACAATGAGCAGTTCTTC. Amino acids: CASSFRTSLDNEQFF.

The chain employs TRBV6-2 or TRBV6-3 and TRBJ1-1; D is undetermined. Germline values: CDR1 MNHEY, CDR2 SVGEGT. CDR3 size: 11 residues. The V and J ends lost 7 bases and 6 bases respectively, with 9 bases between them. The CDR3: CASIMGSEAFF. The CDR3 DNA sequence: TGTGCCAGCATAATGGGCTCTGAAGCTTTCTTT.

The CDR3 nucleotides are TGCAGTGCTCGCCCGGGAACAGGGGTGGATACGCAGTATTTT. It codes for CSARPGTGVDTQYF. V is TRBV20-1 and J is TRBJ2-3; 7 positions agree with TRBD1. The CDR3 has 14 residues. Germline values: CDR1 DFQATT, CDR2 SNEGSKA (reference sequence). V lost 5 bases to trimming and J lost 6 bases; unmatched junction nucleotides: 11.

This chain links TRBV28 with TRBJ1-5; D unresolved. Germline loops: CDR1 MDHEN, CDR2 SYDVKM. Trimming removed 5 bases from V and 7 bases from J, with 9 bases in between. The CDR3 is 12 residues long. CDR3 residues: CASSLLWQPQHF. The CDR3 DNA sequence: TGTGCCAGCAGTCTCTTGTGGCAGCCCCAGCATTTT.

This clonotype was seen once. The V gene is TRBV30, the J gene TRBJ2-5, with 7 positions matching TRBD2. In germline, CDR1 is GTSNPN, CDR2 SVGIG (reference sequence). The CDR3 has 13 amino acids. Trimming removed 7 bases from V and 11 bases from J; junction bases left unmatched: 16. For the CDR3, the DNA is TGTGCCTATGGGGGGGGGAGCCACAATGAGCAGTACTTC. Protein sequence: CAYGGGSHNEQYF.

This clonotype was seen more than once but under ten times. The J gene is TRBJ2-3, the V gene TRBV20-1; D call uncertain. Per the germline V gene, CDR1 is DFQATT and CDR2 is SNEGSKA (reference sequence). Trimming removed 6 bases from V and 6 bases from J, with 16 bases in between. The CDR3 is 13 amino acids. CDR3 sequence: CSAAPVSWDTQYF. The CDR3 nucleotides are TGCAGTGCCGCCCCGGTTTCGTGGGATACGCAGTATTTT.

The chain links TRBV6-6 to TRBJ1-6; D is undetermined. Per germline, CDR1 MNHNY and CDR2 SVGAGI (reference sequence). V was cut by 0 bases and J by 0 bases, with 9 bases left in between. This CDR3 has 17 amino acids. The CDR3 nucleotides are TGTGCCAGCAGTTACTCTACACCGAGCTCCTATAATTCACCCCTCCACTTT. Amino acid sequence: CASSYSTPSSYNSPLHF.

This clonotype was counted between two and nine times. The chain has TRBV27 and TRBJ2-1, with a weak D call TRBD1 (6 bases). The CDR3 length is 18 residues. The V gene lost 2 bases and the J gene lost 0 bases, with 17 bases spanning the gap. Germline V lookup: CDR1 MNHEY, CDR2 SMNVEV (reference sequence). This CDR3 reads CASSLRTALSSSYNEQFF. The DNA for the CDR3 is TGTGCCAGCAGTTTAAGGACAGCTCTTTCAAGCTCCTACAATGAGCAGTTCTTC.

The table lists this clonotype with a count of one. The rearrangement uses TRBV14 and TRBJ1-2; tentative D call: TRBD1 (6 bases). Trimming left V 4 bases short and J 4 bases short, with 16 bases between. In germline, CDR1 is SGHDN, CDR2 FVKESK. The CDR3 totals 15 residues. In DNA, the CDR3 is TGTGCCAGCAGCCCCAGGGGACTCAGCTTCTATGGCTACACCTTC. It yields the protein CASSPRGLSFYGYTF.

The V and J genes are TRBV20-1 and TRBJ2-5; no firm D call. The better agreement between TRBJ2-7 and the DNA end casts doubt on the J call. The CDR3 extends over 13 amino acids. Germline V CDR1 and CDR2: DFQATT, SNEGSKA (reference sequence). CDR3 sequence: CSAKAARDYEQYF. The CDR3 DNA reads as TGCAGTGCTAAGGCGGCTAGGGACTACGAGCAGTACTTC.

The chain recombines TRBV30 with TRBJ1-4; D may be TRBD1 (5 bases). V lost 3 bases and J 7 bases, leaving 18 bases between the germline ends. CDR3 size: 15 residues. In germline, CDR1 is GTSNPN, CDR2 SVGIG (reference sequence). CDR3 protein: CAWSQPGRGSEKLFF. The DNA for the CDR3 is TGTGCCTGGAGCCAACCGGGACGGGGATCTGAAAAACTGTTTTTT.

This clonotype showed up many times. One end of the junction does not line up with germline, which may come from a read error. V usage is TRBV5-1 and J usage is TRBJ1-1, with 7 nucleotides matching TRBD1. CDR3 length equals 14 residues. Germline values: CDR1 SGHRS, CDR2 YFSETQ. CDR3 protein: CASSLGQRNTEAFF. CDR3 nucleotides: TGTGCCAGCAGTTTGGGACAGAGAAACACTGAAGCTTTCTTT. Based on the CDR3 plus reference TRBV5-1 and TRBJ1-1, the full variable domain is KAGVTQTPRYLIKTRGQQVTLSCSPISGHRSVSWYQQTPGQGLQFLFEYFSETQRNKGNFPGRFSGRQFSNSRSEMNVSTLELGDSALYLCASSLGQRNTEAFFGQGTRLTVV.

V gene TRBV20-1 combines with J gene TRBJ2-5; D may be TRBD1 or TRBD2 (6 bases each). The CDR3 has 14 residues. Germline V gene sequence: CDR1 DFQATT, CDR2 SNEGSKA (reference sequence). The V and J ends lost 6 bases and 2 bases respectively, with 16 bases between them. CDR3 protein: CSASRGDLQETQYF. The CDR3 DNA follows: TGCAGTGCCTCTAGGGGGGACCTTCAAGAGACCCAGTACTTC.

V is TRBV5-1 and J is TRBJ2-2; no clear D. CDR1 SGHRS and CDR2 YFSETQ come from the germline V gene. Trimming shortened V by 9 bases and J by 0 bases, and 15 bases separated the two germline ends. The CDR3 covers 15 residues. The CDR3 bases are TGCGCCACCTCCCCGGGTACAGCGAACACCGGGGAGCTGTTTTTT. This sequence encodes CATSPGTANTGELFF.

This clonotype turned up a few times. This rearrangement joins TRBV28 to TRBJ2-5; no clear D. Germline V gene sequence: CDR1 MDHEN, CDR2 SYDVKM. This CDR3 comprises 14 residues. Between the trimmed V and J ends, which lost 6 bases and 4 bases, there was a span of 15 bases. CDR3: CASSPIASRETQYF. CDR3 in DNA: TGTGCCAGCAGCCCCATTGCCTCCAGAGAGACCCAGTACTTC. Based on the CDR3 plus reference TRBV28 and TRBJ2-5, the full variable domain is DVKVTQSSRYLVKRTGEKVFLECVQDMDHENMFWYRQDPGLGLRLIYFSYDVKMKEKGDIPEGYSVSREKKERFSLILESASTNQTSMYLCASSPIASRETQYFGPGTRLLVL.

Concerning this clonotype: The junction does not match germline at one end; this may be a read error. The chain employs TRBV12-3 or TRBV12-4 and TRBJ2-5, with 8 bases that match TRBD1. The DNA end favors TRBJ2-7, so the J call may be wrong. The CDR3 extends over 13 amino acids. CDR3 loop: CPSRGPRASEQYF. The DNA for the CDR3 is TGTCCCAGCAGGGGGCCACGGGCCTCCGAGCAGTACTTC.

This chain joins TRBV2 and TRBJ2-7, with D possibly TRBD2 on 5 matching bases. This CDR3 region has 15 residues. V gave up 2 bases and J gave up 3 bases, with 14 bases separating them. The germline V gene encodes CDR1 SNHLY and CDR2 FYNNEI. The CDR3 sequence: CASSELYGIYYEQYF. CDR3 coding DNA: TGTGCCAGCAGTGAACTATACGGGATCTACTACGAGCAGTACTTC.

This clonotype was seen repeatedly, ten times or more. The CDR3 bases are TGCAGTGCCCCTAGCGGGGCCCAAGAGACCCAGTACTTC. Its translation is CSAPSGAQETQYF. The gene calls are TRBV20-1 and TRBJ2-5, with 9 bases matching TRBD2. The CDR3 loop spans 13 amino acids. CDR1 DFQATT and CDR2 SNEGSKA come from the germline V gene (reference sequence). The V segment lost 6 bases and the J segment 1 base; nucleotides outside the gene matches: 3.

This clonotype was seen a handful of times. The rearrangement uses TRBV5-1 and TRBJ1-2, with 10 bases identical to TRBD1. Germline CDR1 SGHRS, CDR2 YFSETQ. The CDR3 totals 13 residues. V lost 4 bases, J lost 6 bases, and 3 bases stayed unmatched. CDR3 nucleotides: TGCGCCAGCAGCCAGGGACAGGGGCATGGCTACACCTTC. This sequence encodes CASSQGQGHGYTF. The whole variable domain, filled in from reference TRBV5-1 and TRBJ1-2, reads KAGVTQTPRYLIKTRGQQVTLSCSPISGHRSVSWYQQTPGQGLQFLFEYFSETQRNKGNFPGRFSGRQFSNSRSEMNVSTLELGDSALYLCASSQGQGHGYTFGSGTRLTVV.

V usage is TRBV2 and J usage is TRBJ2-3, with 8 bases matching TRBD2. The V segment lost 8 bases and the J segment 5 bases; nucleotides outside the gene matches: 9. The germline V gene encodes CDR1 SNHLY and CDR2 FYNNEI. The CDR3 has 14 residues. This CDR3 is CASSEREGLDTQYF. The CDR3 bases are TGTGCCAGCTCAGAACGGGAGGGCTTAGATACGCAGTATTTT.

This clonotype was seen only a few times. This chain connects TRBV11-2 to TRBJ1-2, with 8 bases fitting TRBD1. Germline V gives CDR1 SGHAT, CDR2 FQNNGV. The CDR3 is 15 residues long. The ends lost 2 bases at V and 3 bases at J; junction bases unmatched: 5. The CDR3 protein is CASSLYSGGDYGYTF. CDR3 bases: TGTGCCAGCAGCTTATATTCAGGGGGCGACTATGGCTACACCTTC.

The rearrangement uses TRBV9 and TRBJ2-3, with D uncertain. CDR3 size: 15 residues. V was shortened by 0 bases and J by 1 base, with 9 bases between the two germline ends. The V gene's germline CDR1 is SGDLS and CDR2 YYNGEE. The CDR3 DNA sequence: TGTGCCAGCAGCGTAGATCCTAGAGGCACAGATACGCAGTATTTT. Its translation is CASSVDPRGTDTQYF.